The present entry profiles one T cell receptor (beta chain) with its context. What it binds is unknown. This entry is derived from a study of T cells in localized non-small cell lung cancer. Study results and caveats: Sequence data derive from only one tumor region, so heterogeneity remains possible.

CDR3 length equals 16 residues. Germline-derived CDR1 and CDR2 are MNHNS and SASEGT. The V and J ends lost 2 bases and 1 base respectively, with 9 bases between them. Only in-frame clones appear in the TCRdb table, and some are missing; sequencing was by immunoSEQ multiplex PCR. Of about 22,000 clones detected, 70% to 90% appear once; the ten largest clones hold roughly 20%. The chain couples TRBV6-1 to TRBJ2-6; D not resolved. The material sequenced was PBMCs, taken before any cancer treatment. The sequence was collected from a man aged 35 to 69 with stage II squamous cell lung carcinoma. The CDR3 coding sequence is TGTGCCAGCAGTGAAAAGCGCGGATCTGGGGCCAACGTCCTGACTTTC. Amino acid sequence: CASSEKRGSGANVLTF.